The rows below give T cell receptor beta chains drawn from one sample of a study of glioma-infiltrating T cells after dendritic cell vaccination. Some clones are missing from TCRdb's copy, which holds only in-frame ones; the method was immunoSEQ multiplex PCR. The table has about 92,000 clones, about nine tenths seen once. Here the sequenced sample was blood, taken before dendritic cell vaccination. These receptors were obtained from a human donor with glioblastoma. CDR3s include the opening cysteine and the closing phenylalanine or tryptophan. A D gene is named only where the DNA matches it firmly. The size field is filled for only some rows; it gives once, few, many or a size class.

V	J	size	D	CDR3	DNA
TRBV11-3	TRBJ2-1	-	-	CASSSDGSEQFF	TGTGCCAGCAGCTCAGACGGGAGTGAGCAGTTCTTC
TRBV7-9	TRBJ1-1	-	-	CASSLGWLGAQGENTEAFF	TGTGCCAGCAGCTTAGGATGGCTAGGTGCCCAAGGAGAGAACACTGAAGCTTTCTTT
TRBV19	TRBJ1-1	-	-	CASSSRVLNTEAFF	TGTGCCAGTAGTAGCAGGGTTTTGAACACTGAAGCTTTCTTT
TRBV27	TRBJ2-2	-	-	CASSLSGFVTGELFF	TGTGCCAGCAGTTTGTCGGGGTTCGTCACCGGGGAGCTGTTTTTT
TRBV7-9	TRBJ2-7	-	-	CASSPLSGNEQYF	TGTGCCAGCAGCCCTCTATCGGGGAACGAGCAGTACTTC
TRBV19	TRBJ2-3	-	-	CASSIRRHTQYF	TGTGCCAGTAGTATAAGGCGGCATACGCAGTATTTT
TRBV27	TRBJ2-2	-	-	CASSLSGAPTGELFF	TGTGCCAGCAGTTTATCGGGGGCTCCCACCGGGGAGCTGTTTTTT
TRBV5-1	TRBJ2-2	-	TRBD1	CASSRGDRDTGELFF	TGCGCCAGCAGCCGGGGTGACAGGGACACCGGGGAGCTGTTTTTT
TRBV2	TRBJ2-2	-	TRBD1	CASSVSGGTGELFF	TGTGCCAGCAGTGTGTCAGGGGGCACCGGGGAGCTGTTTTTT
TRBV19	TRBJ2-6	-	TRBD1	CASRSGGVSGANVLTF	TGTGCCAGTAGATCAGGGGGCGTTTCTGGGGCCAACGTCCTGACTTTC
TRBV5-1	TRBJ1-1	-	-	CASSETQRNTEAFF	TGCGCCAGCAGCGAGACTCAGAGGAACACTGAAGCTTTCTTT
TRBV4-1	TRBJ2-6	-	TRBD1	CASSHPSGTGYSGANVLTF	TGCGCCAGCAGCCATCCCTCCGGGACAGGGTACTCTGGGGCCAACGTCCTGACTTTC
TRBV2	TRBJ2-3	-	-	CASSEVAGGVSDTQYF	TGTGCCAGCAGTGAAGTGGCCGGCGGGGTCTCAGATACGCAGTATTTT
TRBV19	TRBJ1-4	once	-	CASSMGGRGEKLFF	TGTGCCAGTAGTATGGGCGGCAGGGGTGAAAAACTGTTTTTT
TRBV19	TRBJ1-5	-	TRBD1	CASIRTGDNQPQHF	TGTGCCAGTATTCGGACAGGGGATAATCAGCCCCAGCATTTT
TRBV6-6	TRBJ2-1	-	TRBD1	CASSYSQGAAYNEQFF	TGTGCCAGCAGTTACTCCCAGGGGGCGGCCTACAATGAGCAGTTCTTC
TRBV5-6	TRBJ2-7	-	TRBD1	CASSLDRGIGEQYF	TGTGCCAGCAGCCTAGACAGGGGGATAGGCGAGCAGTACTTC
TRBV9	TRBJ2-3	-	TRBD2	CASSATSGGLADTQYF	TGTGCCAGCAGCGCTACTAGCGGGGGGTTGGCAGATACGCAGTATTTT
TRBV29-1	TRBJ1-3	-	-	CSVSSGAGNTIYF	TGCAGCGTTTCGAGCGGAGCTGGAAACACCATATATTTT
TRBV15	TRBJ2-2	-	TRBD2	CATSRRGLAGKITGELFF	TGTGCCACCAGCAGACGAGGACTAGCGGGAAAGATTACCGGGGAGCTGTTTTTT
TRBV5-4	TRBJ2-2	-	-	CASSFSTGELFF	TGTGCCAGCAGCTTCAGTACCGGGGAGCTGTTTTTT
TRBV5-1	TRBJ1-5	-	-	CASSFGGGQPQHF	TGCGCCAGCAGCTTCGGCGGAGGTCAGCCCCAGCATTTT
TRBV30	TRBJ1-3	-	-	CAWKKQAVSGNTIYF	TGTGCCTGGAAAAAACAGGCTGTTTCTGGAAACACCATATATTTT
TRBV6-5	TRBJ2-7	-	TRBD1	CASSLDRGPYEQYF	TGTGCCAGCAGTCTCGACAGGGGTCCCTACGAGCAGTACTTC
TRBV6-5	TRBJ2-5	-	TRBD2	CASSYIAGGGEETQYF	TGTGCCAGCAGTTACATAGCGGGGGGAGGGGAGGAGACCCAGTACTTC
TRBV15	TRBJ1-4	-	TRBD1	CATSRDRARTNEKLFF	TGTGCCACCAGCCGGGACAGGGCACGGACTAATGAAAAACTGTTTTTT
TRBV28	TRBJ2-7	-	-	CASSSWGQRYEQYF	TGTGCCAGCAGTTCATGGGGGCAGCGCTACGAGCAGTACTTC
TRBV4-3	TRBJ2-1	-	TRBD2	CASSQDGGGGASVNEQFF	TGCGCCAGCAGCCAAGATGGAGGCGGGGGGGCAAGTGTGAATGAGCAGTTCTTC
TRBV19	TRBJ1-1	-	TRBD1	CASSIGEGDRGRKAFF	TGTGCCAGTAGTATCGGTGAGGGGGACAGGGGGCGGAAAGCTTTCTTT
TRBV6-5	TRBJ2-7	-	TRBD1	CASSNPTGPEQYF	TGTGCCAGCAGCAATCCGACAGGGCCCGAGCAGTACTTC
TRBV25-1	TRBJ1-2	few	TRBD1	CASSNPGQGNYGYTF	TGTGCCAGCAGTAATCCGGGACAGGGAAACTATGGCTACACCTTC
TRBV7-6	TRBJ1-1	-	-	CASSFRGPGTEAFF	TGTGCCAGCAGCTTTCGGGGTCCGGGCACTGAAGCTTTCTTT
TRBV6-6	TRBJ2-3	-	TRBD2	CASTKGGGRTDTQYF	TGTGCCAGCACCAAAGGCGGCGGGAGGACAGATACGCAGTATTTT
TRBV5-6	TRBJ1-1	few	TRBD1	CASSPETGMNTEAFF	TGTGCCAGCAGCCCTGAGACAGGGATGAACACTGAAGCTTTCTTT
TRBV5-5	TRBJ2-7	-	TRBD2	CASRPLAGVIEQYF	TGTGCCAGCAGGCCACTAGCGGGAGTGATTGAGCAGTACTTC
TRBV29-1	TRBJ1-2	-	-	CSVETGGTGRGYTF	TGCAGCGTTGAGACGGGGGGCACCGGCAGGGGCTACACCTTC
TRBV25-1	TRBJ2-7	-	TRBD1	CASSEGQGDNEQYF	TGTGCCAGCAGTGAGGGACAGGGGGATAACGAGCAGTACTTC
TRBV14	TRBJ2-7	few	-	CASSHENGYEQYF	TGTGCCAGCAGCCACGAAAACGGCTACGAGCAGTACTTC
TRBV4-1	TRBJ2-7	-	TRBD1	CASSNPMGTGVLEQYF	TGCGCCAGCAGCAATCCTATGGGGACAGGGGTTCTCGAGCAGTACTTC
TRBV19	TRBJ1-2	-	-	CASSIATLTGWGYTF	TGTGCCAGTAGTATAGCCACTTTAACCGGTTGGGGCTACACCTTC
TRBV7-3	TRBJ1-1	-	TRBD1	CASSQGAGTEAFF	TGTGCCAGCAGTCAGGGGGCTGGCACTGAAGCTTTCTTT
TRBV5-4	TRBJ2-5	-	-	CASSFEGPQETQYF	TGTGCCAGCAGCTTTGAGGGCCCCCAAGAGACCCAGTACTTC
TRBV10-2	TRBJ2-1	-	TRBD2	CASSGKTSGSNEQFF	TGCGCCAGCAGTGGTAAAACTAGCGGGAGCAATGAGCAGTTCTTC
TRBV7-3	TRBJ2-3	-	TRBD2	CASSLGAGASTDTQYF	TGTGCCAGCAGCTTAGGAGCGGGGGCTAGCACAGATACGCAGTATTTT
TRBV4-1	TRBJ1-1	-	TRBD1	CASSPHYQTGGTEAFF	TGCGCCAGCAGCCCACATTACCAAACAGGGGGAACTGAAGCTTTCTTT
TRBV27	TRBJ2-7	-	TRBD2	CASSELADVYEQYF	TGTGCCAGCAGTGAACTAGCGGATGTTTACGAGCAGTACTTC
TRBV7-3	TRBJ1-1	-	TRBD1	CASSLTGGVTEAFF	TGTGCCAGCAGCTTGACAGGGGGTGTCACTGAAGCTTTCTTT
TRBV11-2	TRBJ2-1	-	TRBD2	CASSSGLAQYNEQFF	TGTGCCAGCAGCTCGGGACTAGCGCAATACAATGAGCAGTTCTTC
TRBV5-1	TRBJ2-1	-	TRBD1	CASSLEGQLYNEQFF	TGCGCCAGCAGCTTGGAGGGACAGCTCTACAATGAGCAGTTCTTC
TRBV5-1	TRBJ1-4	-	-	CASSSPDRSFWGTNEKLFF	TGCGCCAGCAGCTCGCCGGACAGATCTTTTTGGGGAACTAATGAAAAACTGTTTTTT
TRBV9	TRBJ2-1	once	TRBD1	CASSVGAGQGNEQFF	TGTGCCAGCAGCGTAGGAGCAGGACAGGGCAATGAGCAGTTCTTC
TRBV27	TRBJ2-3	-	TRBD2	CASSTDVAGGSTDTQYF	TGTGCCAGCAGTACCGATGTAGCGGGAGGTAGCACAGATACGCAGTATTTT
TRBV5-1	TRBJ2-7	-	-	CASSLNTGLGEQYF	TGCGCCAGCAGCTTAAACACAGGGTTAGGCGAGCAGTACTTC
TRBV19	TRBJ1-2	-	TRBD1	CASSRTGASGVYGYTF	TGTGCCAGTAGCCGGACAGGGGCCTCGGGAGTCTATGGCTACACCTTC
TRBV28	TRBJ2-7	-	TRBD2	CASSSSGGTYEQYF	TGTGCCAGCAGTTCTAGCGGGGGAACCTACGAGCAGTACTTC
TRBV5-6	TRBJ2-2	-	TRBD1	CASSTGQGRTGELFF	TGTGCCAGCAGCACCGGACAGGGTAGGACCGGGGAGCTGTTTTTT
TRBV4-1	TRBJ2-1	-	TRBD1	CASSQLGTGVNEQFF	TGCGCCAGCAGCCAATTGGGGACAGGGGTCAATGAGCAGTTCTTC
TRBV11-2	TRBJ1-2	-	TRBD1	CASSLTGQVTNGYTF	TGTGCCAGCAGCTTAACCGGACAGGTGACGAATGGCTACACCTTC
TRBV4-3	TRBJ2-5	-	TRBD1	CASSQERSGGSRETQYF	TGCGCCAGCAGCCAAGAGAGATCAGGGGGCTCTCGAGAGACCCAGTACTTC